This T cell receptor (beta chain) was found in a study of a mutant IDH1 vaccine in newly diagnosed glioma. The wider study: Scheduled for weeks 1, 3, 5, 7, 11, 15, 19 and 23, eight vaccinations were given to patients. Following radiotherapy alone, or alongside temozolomide cycles, vaccination was started after an interval of 4-6 weeks. Whole-study findings and limits: In around 93% of patients, immune responses induced by the vaccine occurred. Pseudoprogression apparently tracked independently of changes in top peripheral T cell clonotypes.

Germline assignment: CDR1 DFQATT and CDR2 SNEGSKA (reference sequence). The V segment lost 7 bases and the J segment 11 bases; nucleotides outside the gene matches: 6. CDR3 length: 10 residues. Profiling relied on immunoSEQ multiplex PCR, and the TCRdb table lists in-frame clones only, not all of them. Of fewer than 35,000 clones in the sample, 90% were seen once. Time point defined: week 11, during vaccination. Mutant IDH1 20-mer peptide, at 300 ug, made up each vaccine dose, with topical imiquimod. Remarks on this clone: Its target is not known.

The clonotype originates from a man aged 18-30 years with glioma. Sequences were derived from PBMCs, sampled from a glioma patient whose treatment included an IDH1 peptide vaccine. The chain combines TRBV20-1 with TRBJ1-1; the match to TRBD1 covers 8 bases. The CDR3 here is CSVRQGRAFF. Written as DNA, the CDR3 is TGCAGTGTAAGACAGGGGCGGGCTTTCTTT.